This TCR beta chain was obtained from a study of blood T cell repertoires in COVID-19. Study-level background: Acute and convalescent COVID-19 samples came from the United States, Italy and Spain.

In the authors' methods: How many nucleated cells were present was estimated from reference gene primer amplification. The protocol was immunoSEQ multiplex PCR, while the TCRdb copy is restricted to in-frame clones and leaves out a portion. V, J and clone size reflect that table, while D and trimming were determined from the DNA. The sample comprises 180,000 or so clones, approximately 85% of which are singletons, and roughly 9.2% rests with the top ten. CDR1 and CDR2 (germline): MDHEN, SYDVKM. The CDR3 spans 15 residues. With 2 bases removed from V and 7 bases from J, the gap between germline ends came to 17 bases.

The source material was peripheral blood. The chain links TRBV28 to TRBJ1-2; tentatively, D is TRBD1 (6 bases). This receptor was identified in a woman older than 75 with acute or convalescent COVID-19. This CDR3 is CASSLGGLGGGGYTF. CDR3 coding DNA: TGTGCCAGCAGTTTAGGGGGCCTAGGTGGTGGTGGCTACACCTTC.